This T cell receptor (beta chain) originates from a study of blood T cells in healthy people across ages. PCR was performed a second time for about 7 to 11 cycles using a sample-barcoded 5' primer and a J-beta primer mix. Each CDR3 protein gets one entry after TCRdb re-called the 5' RACE reads with MiXCR. The repertoire holds around 990,000 distinct CDR3 sequences, with around 27% as singletons. The sample also formed part of further work on T cells of mothers and their children. According to that study: Study donors consisted of three healthy Caucasian mothers and their six children.

The source of this sequence is a girl aged 2 to 9 in good health. Sequencing was done on a sample of blood.

This CDR3 is CASSPYTHDRAGEAFF. In DNA, the CDR3 is TGTGCCAGCAGTCCCTATACTCACGACAGGGCTGGTGAAGCTTTCTTT. This chain joins TRBV6-2 or TRBV6-3 and TRBJ1-1; 7 bases are a match to TRBD1. V lost 5 bases and J lost 7; bases outside the gene matches: 16. CDR3 length: 16 amino acids. Germline-derived CDR1 and CDR2 are MNHEY and SVGEGT.